This T cell receptor (beta chain) came from a study of T cell responses to AZD1222 COVID-19 vaccine. In the case of this clone: Its antigen is as yet unknown.

Whole-study results and caveats: None of the repertoires were sampled until the peak T cell response had passed.

TCRdb's copy holds only in-frame clones and misses some; the assay was immunoSEQ multiplex PCR. The data contain under 200,000 clones, around 85% of them seen just once; the ten biggest clones take up around 1%. Germline V gives CDR1 SGHVS, CDR2 FQNEAQ. This CDR3 spans 13 amino acids. The junction had 6 bases not matched to a gene; V was cut back by 5 bases and J by 8 bases. This clonotype originated in an adult who received the AZD1222 COVID-19 vaccine. The rearrangement links TRBV7-8 to TRBJ1-1; 9 bases agree with TRBD1. This material consisted of peripheral blood, taken 28 days after the second AZD1222 dose. The CDR3 here is CASSETGQGEAFF. The CDR3 nucleotides are TGTGCCAGCAGCGAAACAGGACAGGGGGAAGCTTTCTTT.